These 2 T cell receptor beta chains originate from one sample sequenced in a study of blood T cell repertoires in COVID-19 (dated by TCRdb to 2019 to 2021). The method was the immunoSEQ multiplex PCR assay. TCRdb's version of the immuneACCESS table is confined to in-frame rearrangements and falls short of the full clone set. An unresolved V gene accounts for under half of the shortfall where checked; the remainder is of unknown origin. The sample has some 100,000 clones on record, over 85% of them singletons. The top ten clonotypes cover around 5.7% of the sample. The sequenced material came from peripheral blood. These receptors came from a man aged 70 or older with acute or convalescent COVID-19.

The chain carries TRBV19 and TRBJ1-1; the D gene is possibly TRBD1 (5 bases). Trimming pared 0 bases from V and 6 bases from J, leaving 11 bases between. The CDR3 contains 14 residues. CDR1 is LNHDA, CDR2 SQIVND, per germline (reference sequence). CDR3 sequence (DNA): TGTGCCAGTAGTATAGATGGAGGGGCGTCTGAAGCTTTCTTT. Amino acid sequence: CASSIDGGASEAFF. The complete variable domain, with remaining parts taken from reference TRBV19 and TRBJ1-1, reads DGGITQSPKYLFRKEGQNVTLSCEQNLNHDAMYWYRQDPGQGLRLIYYSQIVNDFQKGDIAEGYSVSREKKESFPLTVTSAQKNPTAFYLCASSIDGGASEAFFGQGTRLTVV.

The chain recombines TRBV5-1 with TRBJ1-6, with TRBD1 matching over 7 bases. The germline CDR1 and CDR2 sequences are SGHRS and YFSETQ. With 4 bases clipped from V and 5 bases from J, the junction kept 9 bases outside the gene matches. The CDR3 loop spans 16 amino acids. CDR3 amino acids: CASSRNRGSNNSPLHF. The CDR3 DNA reads TGCGCCAGCAGCCGTAACAGGGGATCGAATAATTCACCCCTCCACTTT.